The 2 T cell receptor beta chains below come from one sample, sequenced in a study of shared clonotypes between healthy human individuals. Profiled with immunoSEQ multiplex PCR; TCRdb holds only in-frame clones, not every one. The data contain 2.3 million or so clones, about 92% of them singletons. The source material was naive CD4+ T cells from PBMCs. Described subset: CD45RA+ positively selected. The receptor set was obtained from a man aged 18 to 35 in good health. Some clones in this sample may be carry-over from other donors' samples.

A word on this clone: In the same sample, other DNA sequences code for this CDR3. The chain is built from TRBV7-2 and TRBJ2-7; D unclear. This CDR3 contains 12 residues. Germline CDR1 is SGHTA and CDR2 is FQGNSA. Trimming stripped 5 bases from V and 2 bases from J, with 7 bases between. The CDR3 spells CASSPGAYEQYF. In DNA, the CDR3 is TGTGCCAGCAGCCCTGGAGCCTACGAGCAGTACTTC. Full variable domain (rest looked up from reference TRBV7-2 and TRBJ2-7): GAGVSQSPSNKVTEKGKDVELRCDPISGHTALYWYRQSLGQGLEFLIYFQGNSAPDKSGLPSDRFSAERTGGSVSTLTIQRTQQEDSAVYLCASSPGAYEQYFGPGTRLTVT.

V gene TRBV11-2 combines with J gene TRBJ2-1, with TRBD2 identical over 11 bases. The V segment lost 5 bases and the J segment 6 bases; nucleotides outside the gene matches: 9. Germline V gene lookup returns CDR1 SGHAT and CDR2 FQNNGV. The CDR3 totals 16 residues. The CDR3 DNA sequence: TGTGCCAGCAGCCTCCGTCTAGCGGGAGGTATCAATGAGCAGTTCTTC. Its translation: CASSLRLAGGINEQFF.